These T cell receptor beta chains were read from a single sample in a study of early T cells in non-severe SARS-CoV-2 infection. TCRdb re-called the 5' RACE reads through MiXCR, storing one row per CDR3 protein. This table holds 80,000 or so distinct CDR3 sequences, 5.5% to 7.5% found once. What was sequenced was whole blood. These receptors came from an adult who was a healthcare worker with PCR-confirmed SARS-CoV-2 infection or an uninfected control (not recorded which). Both conserved end residues are part of each CDR3. D genes are given only for firm matches. Not every row has a clone size; where given, it reads once, few, many or a size class.

.	TRBV6-5	TRBJ2-2	few	CASSYRVGELFF	TGTGCCAGCAGTTATAGGGTCGGGGAGCTGTTTTTT
.	TRBV20-1	TRBJ1-5	.	CSARDGRALRNQPQHF	TGCAGTGCTAGAGATGGCAGGGCCCTCCGGAATCAGCCCCAGCATTTT
.	TRBV2	TRBJ2-2	few	CASKGGTNTNTGELFF	TGTGCCAGCAAAGGGGGAACAAATACGAACACCGGGGAGCTGTTTTTT
TRBD2	TRBV20-1	TRBJ2-7	.	CSASGRAIEQYF	TGCAGTGCTAGCGGGAGGGCCATCGAGCAGTACTTC
.	TRBV6-2/TRBV6-3	TRBJ2-5	.	CASSLTETQYF	TGTGCCAGCAGCCTCACAGAGACCCAGTACTTC
TRBD1	TRBV2	TRBJ1-4	many	CASRRTGQLWEKLFF	TGTGCCAGCAGACGCACGGGACAGTTGTGGGAAAAACTGTTTTTT
TRBD1	TRBV7-2	TRBJ1-3	.	CASSLGTGESGNTIHF	TGTGCCAGCAGCTTAGGGACAGGGGAATCTGGAAACACCATACATTTT
TRBD1	TRBV10-1	TRBJ1-1	.	CASSDEGAMNTEAFF	TGCGCCAGCAGTGATGAGGGGGCGATGAACACTGAAGCTTTCTTT
TRBD1	TRBV29-1	TRBJ1-2	.	CSVGVGQGARGYTF	TGCAGCGTTGGTGTGGGACAGGGGGCACGTGGCTACACCTTC
.	TRBV5-1	TRBJ2-5	many	CASSLYGSETQYF	TGCGCCAGCAGCTTGTACGGGTCGGAGACCCAGTACTTC
TRBD1	TRBV19	TRBJ2-1	many	CASSPRPGTGVYNEQFF	TGTGCCAGTAGTCCACGCCCCGGGACAGGGGTCTACAATGAGCAGTTCTTC
.	TRBV7-9	TRBJ1-4	many	CASSPPVGSGNEKLFF	TGTGCCAGCAGCCCTCCCGTGGGCTCCGGGAATGAAAAACTGTTTTTT
TRBD2	TRBV7-2	TRBJ2-4	few	CASSLGSSGLGSIQYF	TGTGCCAGCAGCTTAGGGTCTAGCGGGTTGGGTAGCATTCAGTACTTC
.	TRBV10-1	TRBJ2-7	many	CASSEPGKDEQYF	TGCGCCAGCAGTGAGCCCGGGAAGGACGAGCAGTACTTC
TRBD1	TRBV7-9	TRBJ1-4	few	CASSAGQGGGEKLFF	TGTGCCAGCAGCGCCGGACAGGGTGGCGGTGAAAAACTGTTTTTT
TRBD2	TRBV6-1	TRBJ2-5	few	CASNSGTSTETQYF	TGTGCCAGCAACTCCGGGACTAGCACAGAGACCCAGTACTTC
.	TRBV6-1	TRBJ2-1	few	CASSETEYNEQFF	TGTGCCAGCAGTGAGACAGAATACAATGAGCAGTTCTTC
TRBD2	TRBV9	TRBJ2-7	.	CASSVGDAGGSEQYF	TGTGCCAGCAGCGTAGGGGATGCGGGGGGAAGCGAGCAGTACTTC
TRBD2	TRBV20-1	TRBJ2-3	few	CSAPAPSGRGDTQYF	TGCAGTGCCCCAGCTCCTAGCGGGCGAGGAGATACGCAGTATTTT
.	TRBV16	TRBJ1-5	many	CASSRDGSNQPQHF	TGTGCCAGCAGCCGAGACGGTAGCAATCAGCCCCAGCATTTT
.	TRBV4-3	TRBJ2-6	few	CASSQDLASTSGANVLTF	TGCGCCAGCAGCCAAGATTTGGCCTCTACTTCTGGGGCCAACGTCCTGACTTTC
.	TRBV5-4	TRBJ2-4	many	CASSSRGDGAKNIQYF	TGTGCCAGCAGCTCCCGTGGGGACGGAGCCAAAAACATTCAGTACTTC
.	TRBV12-3/TRBV12-4	TRBJ1-1	.	CASSRKGVDTEAFF	TGTGCCAGCAGTAGGAAGGGGGTCGACACTGAAGCTTTCTTT
TRBD2	TRBV15	TRBJ2-3	many	CATSRDASGGSAQYF	TGTGCCACCAGCAGAGACGCGTCTGGCGGGAGCGCGCAGTATTTT
.	TRBV30	TRBJ1-1	many	CAWSNSNTEAFF	TGTGCCTGGAGTAACTCTAACACTGAAGCTTTCTTT
.	TRBV20-1	TRBJ1-6	many	CSASSPGDSPLHF	TGCAGTGCTAGTTCCCCGGGGGATTCACCCCTCCACTTT
TRBD1	TRBV7-6	TRBJ2-7	.	CASSLSTGASYEQYF	TGTGCCAGCAGCTTGTCGACAGGGGCATCTTACGAGCAGTACTTC